This T cell receptor beta chain was captured in a study of memory CD4+ T cells and cytomegalovirus serostatus. Study-level information: Healthy Belgian adult donors included about nine CMV-positive and 20 to 30 CMV-negative people.

Trimming took off 5 bases at V and 2 bases at J, with 3 bases between the two ends. Germline V gene data show CDR1 as KGHSH and CDR2 as LQKENI. There are 11 residues in the CDR3. Single viable CD3+CD4+CD8-CD45RO+ cells were sorted as the memory CD4+ T cells. CMV serostatus came from serum IgG against pp150, pp28, p38, p52. After thawing, CD4+ T cells were positively selected. Findings and limits, study-wide: Suggested: most of the CMV-linked TCR signature lies in CD4+ memory cells.

This clone has only a few counts. Its cognate antigen is unknown. Libraries were prepared by immunoSEQ multiplex PCR; TCRdb keeps only in-frame clonotypes and omits some of them. The sample records 85,000 to 100,000 clones, roughly 80% being singletons. The receptor's source is an adult in good health and CMV-seropositive. The chain recombines TRBV18 with TRBJ2-5; D is undetermined. Sequenced sample: memory CD4+ T cells from blood. CDR3 bases: TGTGCCAGCTCAGGGCAAGAGACCCAGTACTTC. It translates to CASSGQETQYF.